This T cell receptor (beta chain) was recovered during a study of blood T cell repertoires in COVID-19. Study background: Samples of COVID-19 (acute and convalescent) were obtained from the United States, Italy and Spain. From T cells, B-cell-depleted T cells, or PBMCs came the material, which was cDNA or gDNA.

The count of this clone is one. Authors' analysis steps: How many nucleated cells were present was estimated from reference gene primer amplification. Method: immunoSEQ multiplex PCR; TCRdb's copy keeps in-frame clones and lacks some. That table is the source of V, J and clone size, and D and trimming were worked out from the DNA. Of some 58,000 clones listed, 90% are singletons. This clonotype was obtained from a man in his forties with acute or convalescent COVID-19. The sample consisted of peripheral blood.

The chain's CDR3 is CASSLGSETQYF. In nucleotides, the CDR3 is TGTGCCAGCAGTCTCGGGTCAGAGACCCAGTACTTC. This chain joins TRBV25-1 and TRBJ2-5; D remains unclear. Per the germline V gene, CDR1 is MGHDK and CDR2 is SYGVNS. The CDR3 length is 12 residues. Trimming cost V 5 bases and J 4 bases, with 8 bases left between them.